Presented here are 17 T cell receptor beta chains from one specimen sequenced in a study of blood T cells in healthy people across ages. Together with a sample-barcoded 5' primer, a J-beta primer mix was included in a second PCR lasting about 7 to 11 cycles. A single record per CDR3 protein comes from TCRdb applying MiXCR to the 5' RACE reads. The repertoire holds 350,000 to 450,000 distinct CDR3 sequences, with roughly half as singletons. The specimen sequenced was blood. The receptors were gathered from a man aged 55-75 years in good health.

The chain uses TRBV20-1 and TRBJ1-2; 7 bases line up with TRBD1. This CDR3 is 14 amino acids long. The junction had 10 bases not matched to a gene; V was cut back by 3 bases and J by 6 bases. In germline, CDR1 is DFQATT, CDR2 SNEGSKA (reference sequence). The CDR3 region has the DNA TGCAGTGCTAGTCGGACCAGGGGGGGTGATGGCTACACCTTC. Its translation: CSASRTRGGDGYTF.

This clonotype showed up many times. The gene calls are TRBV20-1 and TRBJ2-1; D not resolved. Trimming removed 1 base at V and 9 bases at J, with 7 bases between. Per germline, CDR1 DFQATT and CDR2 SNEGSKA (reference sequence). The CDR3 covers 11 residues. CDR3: CSARVPVEQFF. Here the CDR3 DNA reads TGCAGTGCTAGAGTCCCCGTTGAGCAGTTCTTC.

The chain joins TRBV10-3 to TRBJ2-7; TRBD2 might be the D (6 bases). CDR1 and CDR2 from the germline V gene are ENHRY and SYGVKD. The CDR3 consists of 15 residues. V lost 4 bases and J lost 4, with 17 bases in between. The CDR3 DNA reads TGTGCCATCAGTGGAGCTTCGGGACTGATATACGAGCAGTACTTC. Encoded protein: CAISGASGLIYEQYF.

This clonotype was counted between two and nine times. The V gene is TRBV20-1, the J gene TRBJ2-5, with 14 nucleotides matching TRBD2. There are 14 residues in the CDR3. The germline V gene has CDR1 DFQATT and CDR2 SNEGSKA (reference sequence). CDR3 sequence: CSSGLAGVQETQYF. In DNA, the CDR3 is TGCAGCTCGGGACTAGCGGGGGTACAAGAGACCCAGTACTTC.

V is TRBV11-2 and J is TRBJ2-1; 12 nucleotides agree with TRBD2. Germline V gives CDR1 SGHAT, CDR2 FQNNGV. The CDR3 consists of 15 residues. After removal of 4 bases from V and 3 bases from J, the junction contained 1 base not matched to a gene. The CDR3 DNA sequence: TGTGCCAGCAGCTCTAGCGGGAGGGGCTACAATGAGCAGTTCTTC. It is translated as CASSSSGRGYNEQFF.

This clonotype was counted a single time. The CDR3 DNA follows: TGTGCCAGCAGGAACCCGGAAGGACAGGGGGAGACGAATGAGCAGTACTTC. Its protein is CASRNPEGQGETNEQYF. The chain carries TRBV28 and TRBJ2-5; the match to TRBD1 covers 10 bases. CDR3 length: 17 amino acids. Per germline, CDR1 MDHEN and CDR2 SYDVKM. V shed 6 bases and J 11 bases; nucleotides not matched to a gene: 21.

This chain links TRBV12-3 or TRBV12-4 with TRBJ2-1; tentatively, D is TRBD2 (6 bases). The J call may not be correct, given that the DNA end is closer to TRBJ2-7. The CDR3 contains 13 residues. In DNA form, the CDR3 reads TGTGCCAGCAGAGCAGGGACTCACAATGGGCAGTACTTC. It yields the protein CASRAGTHNGQYF.

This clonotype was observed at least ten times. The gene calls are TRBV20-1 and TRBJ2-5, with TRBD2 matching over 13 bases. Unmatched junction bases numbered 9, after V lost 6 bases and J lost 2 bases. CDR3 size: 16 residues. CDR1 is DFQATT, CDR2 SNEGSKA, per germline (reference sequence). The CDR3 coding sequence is TGCAGTGCCAACCGACTAGCGGGGGGATATCAAGAGACCCAGTACTTC. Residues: CSANRLAGGYQETQYF.

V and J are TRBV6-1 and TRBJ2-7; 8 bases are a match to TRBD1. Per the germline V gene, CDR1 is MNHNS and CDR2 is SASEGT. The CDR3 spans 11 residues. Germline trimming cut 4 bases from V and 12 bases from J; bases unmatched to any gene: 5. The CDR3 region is CASSAQDRAYF. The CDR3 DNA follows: TGTGCCAGCAGTGCCCAGGACAGGGCGTACTTC.

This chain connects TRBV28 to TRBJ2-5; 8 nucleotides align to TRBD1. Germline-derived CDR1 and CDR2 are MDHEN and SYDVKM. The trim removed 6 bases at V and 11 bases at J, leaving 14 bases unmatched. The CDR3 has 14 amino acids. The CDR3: CASRLTGAFGEQYF. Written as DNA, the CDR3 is TGTGCCAGCAGGCTGACAGGGGCCTTTGGTGAGCAGTACTTC.

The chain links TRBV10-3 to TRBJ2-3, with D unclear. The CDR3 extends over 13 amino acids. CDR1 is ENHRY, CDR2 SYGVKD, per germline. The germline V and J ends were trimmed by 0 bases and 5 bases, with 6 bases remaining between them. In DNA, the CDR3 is TGTGCCATCAGTGAGTCGGGCGGAGATACGCAGTATTTT. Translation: CAISESGGDTQYF.

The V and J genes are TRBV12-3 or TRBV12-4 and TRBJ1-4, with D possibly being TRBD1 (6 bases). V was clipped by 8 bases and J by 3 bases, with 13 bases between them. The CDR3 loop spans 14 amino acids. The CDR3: CASRGGHSNEKLFF. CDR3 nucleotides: TGTGCCAGCCGGGGGGGGCACTCTAATGAAAAACTGTTTTTT.

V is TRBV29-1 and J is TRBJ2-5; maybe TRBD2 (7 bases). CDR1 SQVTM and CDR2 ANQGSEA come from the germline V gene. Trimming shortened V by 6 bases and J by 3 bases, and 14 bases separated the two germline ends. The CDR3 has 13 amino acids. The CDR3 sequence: CSVAGALKETQYF. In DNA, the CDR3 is TGCAGCGTGGCGGGGGCTCTAAAAGAGACCCAGTACTTC.

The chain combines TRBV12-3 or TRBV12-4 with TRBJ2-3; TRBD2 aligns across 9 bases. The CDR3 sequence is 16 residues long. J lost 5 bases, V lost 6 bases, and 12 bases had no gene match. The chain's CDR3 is CASSRGREAGGDTQYF. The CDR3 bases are TGTGCCAGCAGCCGGGGGAGGGAAGCGGGAGGAGATACGCAGTATTTT.

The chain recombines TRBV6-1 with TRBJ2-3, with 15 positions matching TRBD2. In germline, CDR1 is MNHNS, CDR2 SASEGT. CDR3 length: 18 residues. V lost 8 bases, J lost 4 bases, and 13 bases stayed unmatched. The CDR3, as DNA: TGTGCCAGCGGAACGACCGGGACTAGCGGGAGGAGGCCAGATACGCAGTATTTT. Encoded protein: CASGTTGTSGRRPDTQYF.

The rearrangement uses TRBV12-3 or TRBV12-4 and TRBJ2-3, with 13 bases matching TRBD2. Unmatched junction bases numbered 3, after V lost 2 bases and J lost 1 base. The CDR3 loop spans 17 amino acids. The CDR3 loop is CASSLTSGGAGTDTQYF. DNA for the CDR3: TGTGCCAGCAGTTTAACTAGCGGGGGGGCGGGCACAGATACGCAGTATTTT.

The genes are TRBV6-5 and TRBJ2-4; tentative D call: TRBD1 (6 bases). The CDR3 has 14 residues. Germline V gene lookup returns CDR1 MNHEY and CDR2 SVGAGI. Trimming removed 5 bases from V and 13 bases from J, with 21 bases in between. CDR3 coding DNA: TGTGCCAGCAGTCCCCTGTTGAGTGGAGGACAGCAGTACTTC. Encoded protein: CASSPLLSGGQQYF.